This T cell receptor beta chain was observed in a study of blood T cell repertoires in COVID-19 (dated by TCRdb to the early 2020s). Some background on the complete study: Samples covering the acute and convalescent phases of COVID-19 were provided by collaborators in the United States, Italy and Spain. The prospective study material was composed of cDNA or gDNA derived from T cells, B-cell-depleted T cells, or PBMCs. The repertoires were released in a freely available public database meant as a resource for research on the immune response to SARS-CoV-2. A de-identified subject ID, COVID-19 status, age in years and sex were almost always included in the sample metadata. The samples were drawn from the first 160 participants of the ongoing ImmuneRACE study and from about 1,200 subjects provided by 6 global collaborators. The dataset comprised deeply sampled blood TCRbeta repertoires from subjects exposed to, actively infected with, or recovered from COVID-19. Where HLA class I and class II types were available, the types were taken from metadata supplied by the sample provider, not from assay-based typing.

With respect to this clone: The antigen it recognizes is unknown. No much larger clone exists at a distance of one base, and base qualities are not known.

What the work shows at the level of the full study, not this receptor alone: The quantity of clinical and demographic metadata differed by source and by participant and was supplied without curation.

Including cysteine and phenylalanine, the CDR3 has 13 amino acids. CDR3 DNA only is kept here, 39 bases in frame from base 1. Relative to germline, V is missing 3 bases and J is missing 4 bases, with 2 bases of the junction outside any gene match. From a lookup of the germline V gene, CDR1 and CDR2 are SGDLS and YYNGEE. The collaborating institutions used their own protocols to collect whole blood in K2EDTA tubes. For TCRbeta analysis, collaborators shipped samples as frozen whole blood, isolated PBMCs, or DNA extracted from either of those sample types. TCRbeta CDR3 regions were amplified from genomic DNA using the immunoSEQ Assay, a bias-controlled multiplex PCR. Concerning the study's data processing: Nucleated cell counts per sample were estimated from amplification of reference gene primers within the assay. To quantify the absolute abundance of each unique TCRbeta CDR3 rearrangement, sequence reads were collapsed and filtered. For each sample, productive Simpson clonality was calculated as the square root of Simpson's diversity index across productive rearrangements. The table was pulled from immuneACCESS by TCRdb, which kept in-frame rearrangements only. Such tables lose some clones; where checked, under half of the loss comes from unresolved V genes, and the rest has no known cause. V, J and clone size are taken as reported in that table, and D and trimming were inferred from the DNA itself. The sample profile shows around 300,000 clones; approximately 90% of them were found once. The ten largest clones take up 3.7% of the sample.

Here the chain combines TRBV9 and TRBJ1-2; TRBD1 matches 8 bases in the middle. This clonotype originated in a woman aged 40 to 55 with acute or convalescent COVID-19. The sequenced sample consisted of peripheral blood. The sequence in DNA is TGTGCCAGCAGCGCCGACAGGGGCTATGGCTACACCTTC. This sequence encodes CASSADRGYGYTF.